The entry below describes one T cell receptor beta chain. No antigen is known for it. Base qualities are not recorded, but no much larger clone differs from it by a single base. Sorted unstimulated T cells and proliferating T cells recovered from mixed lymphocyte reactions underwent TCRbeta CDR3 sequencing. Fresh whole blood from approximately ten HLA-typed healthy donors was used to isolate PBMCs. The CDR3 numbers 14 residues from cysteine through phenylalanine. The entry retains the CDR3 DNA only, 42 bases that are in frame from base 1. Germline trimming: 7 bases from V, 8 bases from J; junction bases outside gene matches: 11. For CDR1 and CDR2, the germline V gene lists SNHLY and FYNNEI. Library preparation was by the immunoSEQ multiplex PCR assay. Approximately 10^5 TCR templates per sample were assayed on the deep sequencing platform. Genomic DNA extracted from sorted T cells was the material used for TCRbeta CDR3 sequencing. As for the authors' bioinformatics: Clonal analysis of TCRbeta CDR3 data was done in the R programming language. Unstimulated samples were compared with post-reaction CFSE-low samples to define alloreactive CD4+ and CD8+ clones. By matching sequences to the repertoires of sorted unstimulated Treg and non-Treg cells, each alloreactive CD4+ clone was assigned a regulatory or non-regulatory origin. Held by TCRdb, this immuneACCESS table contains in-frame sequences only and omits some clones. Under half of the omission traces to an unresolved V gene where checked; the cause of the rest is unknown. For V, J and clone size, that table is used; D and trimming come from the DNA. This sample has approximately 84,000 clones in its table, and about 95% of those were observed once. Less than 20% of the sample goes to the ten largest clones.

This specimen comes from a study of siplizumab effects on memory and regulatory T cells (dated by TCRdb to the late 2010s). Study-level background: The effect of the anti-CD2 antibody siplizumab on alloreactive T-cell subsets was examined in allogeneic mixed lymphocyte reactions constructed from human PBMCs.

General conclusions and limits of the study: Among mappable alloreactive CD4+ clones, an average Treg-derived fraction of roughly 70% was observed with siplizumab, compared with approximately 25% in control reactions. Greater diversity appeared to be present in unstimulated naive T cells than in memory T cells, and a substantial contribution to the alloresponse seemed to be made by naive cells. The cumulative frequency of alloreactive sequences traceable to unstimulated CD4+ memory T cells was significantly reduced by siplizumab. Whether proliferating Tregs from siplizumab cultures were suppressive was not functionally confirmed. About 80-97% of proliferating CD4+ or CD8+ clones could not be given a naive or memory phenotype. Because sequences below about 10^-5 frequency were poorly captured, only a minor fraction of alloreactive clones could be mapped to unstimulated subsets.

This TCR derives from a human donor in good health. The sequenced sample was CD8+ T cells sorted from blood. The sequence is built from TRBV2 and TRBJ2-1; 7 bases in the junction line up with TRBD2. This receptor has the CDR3 CASTWDYQRYEQFF. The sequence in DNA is TGTGCCAGCACCTGGGACTACCAGAGATATGAGCAGTTCTTC. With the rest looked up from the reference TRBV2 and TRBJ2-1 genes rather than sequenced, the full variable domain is EPEVTQTPSHQVTQMGQEVILRCVPISNHLYFYWYRQILGQKVEFLVSFYNNEISEKSEIFDDQFSVERPDGSNFTLKIRSTKLEDSAMYFCASTWDYQRYEQFFGPGTRLTVL.